Presented here are 14 T cell receptor beta chains from one specimen sequenced in a study of cytomegalovirus exposure and HLA in healthy donors. PCR was performed using 60 Vbeta and 13 Jbeta primers. Profiled with immunoSEQ multiplex PCR; TCRdb holds only in-frame clones, not every one. The table lists about 120,000 clones, approximately 82% of them singletons. The sequenced material came from PBMCs. Receptors were obtained from a man younger than 30 in good health and CMV-seropositive.

In this sample, this clone turned up a few times. The chain couples TRBV27 to TRBJ2-1; 11 nucleotides match TRBD2. This CDR3 has 17 residues. CDR1 and CDR2 (germline): MNHEY, SMNVEV (reference sequence). Trimming took 4 bases from V and 7 from J; bases not matched to a gene: 12. The CDR3 nucleotides read TGTGCCAGCAGTTCCCGTAGCGGGGGGGCGTCGAGTAATGAGCAGTTCTTC. This sequence encodes CASSSRSGGASSNEQFF.

The CDR3 DNA follows: TGTGCCAGCAGCTTCGGGCAGGGCGTGGGTGAAAAACTGTTTTTT. Protein product: CASSFGQGVGEKLFF. This sequence joins TRBV7-6 and TRBJ1-4, with D possibly TRBD1 on 5 matching bases. The CDR3 length is 15 residues. The germline V gene encodes CDR1 SGHVS and CDR2 FNYEAQ. The V end lost 3 bases, the J end lost 7 bases, and 15 bases lay between the germline ends. The complete variable domain, with remaining parts taken from reference TRBV7-6 and TRBJ1-4, reads GAGVSQSPRYKVTKRGQDVALRCDPISGHVSLYWYRQALGQGPEFLTYFNYEAQQDKSGLPNDRFSAERPEGSISTLTIQRTEQRDSAMYRCASSFGQGVGEKLFFGSGTQLSVL.

V gene TRBV5-4 combines with J gene TRBJ2-1, with 8 bases aligning to TRBD2. This CDR3 has 16 residues. J was trimmed by 8 bases and V by 0 bases; bases with no gene match: 10. CDR1 and CDR2 (germline): SGHNT, YYREEE (reference sequence). CDR3 residues: CASSLGVAGTLDEQFF. Written as DNA, the CDR3 is TGTGCCAGCAGCTTGGGAGTAGCGGGGACCCTCGATGAGCAGTTCTTC.

V and J are TRBV5-6 and TRBJ1-6; D uncertain. Trimming took 6 bases from V and 5 from J, leaving 12 bases between them. Per the germline V gene, CDR1 is SGHDT and CDR2 is YYEEEE. The CDR3 totals 14 residues. The CDR3 region has the DNA TGTGCCAGCAACGGCCAGGCCAATAATTCACCCCTCCACTTT. Encoded protein: CASNGQANNSPLHF.

V gene TRBV28 combines with J gene TRBJ2-7; the D gene is possibly TRBD1 (6 bases). The germline V and J ends were trimmed by 3 bases and 2 bases, with 17 bases remaining between them. The germline V gene encodes CDR1 MDHEN and CDR2 SYDVKM. The CDR3 loop spans 16 amino acids. The CDR3 nucleotides read TGTGCCAGCAGTTTTACCCTTCTCGGACAGACCTACGAGCAGTACTTC. Translated, it gives CASSFTLLGQTYEQYF.

In DNA form, the CDR3 reads TGTGCCAGCAGCTTAACAGCTAGCACAGATACGCAGTATTTT. Protein sequence: CASSLTASTDTQYF. This sequence joins TRBV7-3 and TRBJ2-3, with unresolved D. CDR1 SGHTA and CDR2 FQGTGA come from the germline V gene. This CDR3 has 14 amino acids. The V end lost 0 bases, the J end lost 0 bases, and 4 bases lay between the germline ends. The variable domain in full, completed from reference TRBV7-3 and TRBJ2-3, reads GAGVSQTPSNKVTEKGKYVELRCDPISGHTALYWYRQSLGQGPEFLIYFQGTGAADDSGLPNDRFFAVRPEGSVSTLKIQRTERGDSAVYLCASSLTASTDTQYFGPGTRLTVL.

The CDR3 region has the DNA TGTGCCTGGAGCCCGGGACAGGGGTTTTCCTACGAGCAGTACTTC. Translation gives CAWSPGQGFSYEQYF. This rearrangement joins TRBV30 to TRBJ2-5, with 10 bases that match TRBD1. The DNA end favors TRBJ2-7, so the J call may be wrong. The length of the CDR3 is 15 residues. The germline V gene has CDR1 GTSNPN and CDR2 SVGIG (reference sequence).

J is TRBJ1-1 and V is TRBV13; unclear D gene. V lost 5 bases and J 1 base, leaving 14 bases between the germline ends. The germline V gene encodes CDR1 PRHDT and CDR2 FYEKMQ (reference sequence). There are 15 residues in the CDR3. Here the CDR3 DNA reads TGTGCCAGCAGCGTATACGAGGATTCGAACACTGAAGCTTTCTTT. It specifies CASSVYEDSNTEAFF.

This clone was counted between two and nine times. The J gene is TRBJ2-7, the V gene TRBV20-1; D is unclear. Trimming removed 2 bases at V and 4 bases at J, with 6 bases between. Germline lookup yields CDR1 DFQATT and CDR2 SNEGSKA (reference sequence). CDR3 size: 11 residues. The CDR3, as DNA: TGCAGTGCTAGATACAGATACGAGCAGTACTTC. It translates to CSARYRYEQYF.

This clone was recorded once. The chain carries TRBV5-1 and TRBJ2-3; 7 bases fit TRBD2. Germline V gene sequence: CDR1 SGHRS, CDR2 YFSETQ. The CDR3 length is 15 residues. Trimming cost V 0 bases and J 4 bases; bases outside gene matches: 5. CDR3 nucleotides: TGCGCCAGCAGCTTGGGGGACTACCCGGCAGATACGCAGTATTTT. It yields the protein CASSLGDYPADTQYF.

The CDR3 protein is CASSEVRGGGMYGYTF. DNA for the CDR3: TGTGCCAGCAGTGAAGTCCGGGGGGGTGGAATGTATGGCTACACCTTC. The chain carries TRBV6-1 and TRBJ1-2, with a weak D call TRBD1 (5 bases). V shed 1 base and J shed 5 bases, with 17 bases lying between them. CDR1 and CDR2 (germline): MNHNS, SASEGT. The CDR3 is made up of 16 amino acids.

CDR3 amino acids: CASSISWGNFSYNEQFF. CDR3 in DNA: TGTGCCAGCAGTATCTCGTGGGGCAACTTCTCCTACAATGAGCAGTTCTTC. This chain links TRBV21-1 with TRBJ2-1; the listed D gene, TRBD1, was not tested against the DNA. TRBV21-1 is reported as a pseudogene. This CDR3 spans 17 amino acids.

This clone was recorded once. CDR3 residues: CASSIDRVTVYGYTF. CDR3 sequence (DNA): TGTGCCAGTAGTATAGATCGGGTGACGGTCTATGGCTACACCTTC. The rearrangement uses TRBV19 and TRBJ1-2; no clear D. The germline V gene has CDR1 LNHDA and CDR2 SQIVND (reference sequence). The CDR3 extends over 15 amino acids. V lost 0 bases to trimming and J lost 4 bases, with 12 bases between them.

The chain joins TRBV11-2 to TRBJ2-7; D is perhaps TRBD2 (6 bases). The germline V gene encodes CDR1 SGHAT and CDR2 FQNNGV. The CDR3 is 13 amino acids. Trimming took off 3 bases at V and 6 bases at J, with 12 bases between the two ends. CDR3 coding DNA: TGTGCCAGCAGCTTCGCGGGATCTAGCGAGCAGTACTTC. This sequence encodes CASSFAGSSEQYF.